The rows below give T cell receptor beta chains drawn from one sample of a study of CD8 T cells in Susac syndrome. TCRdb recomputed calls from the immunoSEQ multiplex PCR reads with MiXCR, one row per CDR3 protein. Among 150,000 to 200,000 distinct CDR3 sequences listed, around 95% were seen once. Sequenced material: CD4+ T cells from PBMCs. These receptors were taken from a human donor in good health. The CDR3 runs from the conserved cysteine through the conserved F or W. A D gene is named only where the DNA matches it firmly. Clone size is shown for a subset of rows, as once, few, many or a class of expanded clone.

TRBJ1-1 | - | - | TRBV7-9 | TGTGCCAGCAGCTTAGGGTATGAAGCTTTCTTT | CASSLGYEAFF
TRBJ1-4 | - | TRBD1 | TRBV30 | TGTGCCTGGAGGAGAAACAGGGGGCAACAAGAAAAACTGTTTTTT | CAWRRNRGQQEKLFF
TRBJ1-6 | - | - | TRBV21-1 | TGTGCCAGCAGCAAAGGGCGAGGGAACCAGGGTTCACCCCTCCACTTT | CASSKGRGNQGSPLHF
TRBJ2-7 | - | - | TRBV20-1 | TGCAGTGCCCAAGCACCGGGTTCCTACGAGCAGTACTTC | CSAQAPGSYEQYF
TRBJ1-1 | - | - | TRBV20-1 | TGCAGTGCTAGAGCGGGATCCTCAATAAACACTGAAGCTTTCTTT | CSARAGSSINTEAFF
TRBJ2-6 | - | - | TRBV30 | TGTGCCTTGAGTGGCTCTGGGGCCAACGTCCTGACTTTC | CALSGSGANVLTF
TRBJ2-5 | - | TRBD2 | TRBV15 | TGTGCCACCAGCAGAGAGGCGGGGGGGCAAGAGACCCAGTACTTC | CATSREAGGQETQYF
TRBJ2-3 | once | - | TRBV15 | TGTGCCACCAGCAGATTCGGAACAGATACGCAGTATTTT | CATSRFGTDTQYF
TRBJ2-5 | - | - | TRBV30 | TGTGCCTGGACTAGGACTAACCAAGAGACCCAGTACTTC | CAWTRTNQETQYF
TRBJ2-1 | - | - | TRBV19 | TGTGCCAGTAGTACGGTCGGTTCCTACAATGAGCAGTTCTTC | CASSTVGSYNEQFF
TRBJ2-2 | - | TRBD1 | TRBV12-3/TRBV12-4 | TGTGCCGGTTCCGGGACAGGGATGTTCGGGGAGCTGTTTTTT | CAGSGTGMFGELFF
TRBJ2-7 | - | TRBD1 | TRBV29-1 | TGCAGCGTCTCCGGGACAGGGGTAGACGAGCAGTACTTC | CSVSGTGVDEQYF
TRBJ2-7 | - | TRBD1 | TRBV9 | TGTGCCAGCAGCCTTACAGGGGGCCCAGGCTACGAGCAGTACTTC | CASSLTGGPGYEQYF
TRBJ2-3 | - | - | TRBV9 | TGTGCCAGCAGCCCTCCAGGTCCCACCAGCGCAGATACGCAGTATTTT | CASSPPGPTSADTQYF
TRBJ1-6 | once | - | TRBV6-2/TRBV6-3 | TGTGCCAGCAGTTACTACCAGGGAGGGAATTCACCCCTCCACTTT | CASSYYQGGNSPLHF
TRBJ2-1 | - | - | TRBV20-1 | TGCAGTGCTAGAGACAGGGGTTCCTACAATGAGCAGTTCTTC | CSARDRGSYNEQFF
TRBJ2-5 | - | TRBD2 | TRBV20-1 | TGCAGTGCAAGAGGGCTAGCGGGGGACAAAGAGACCCAGTACTTC | CSARGLAGDKETQYF
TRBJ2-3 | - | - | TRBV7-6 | TGTGCCAGCAGCTTCCCGGGGGCCACAGATACGCAGTATTTT | CASSFPGATDTQYF
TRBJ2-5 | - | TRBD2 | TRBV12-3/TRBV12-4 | TGTGCCAGCAGGCGCGGACTAGCGACGACCCAAGAGACCCAGTACTTC | CASRRGLATTQETQYF
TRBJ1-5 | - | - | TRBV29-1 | TGCAGCGTTGGGGATCGTCAGCAGCCCCAGCATTTT | CSVGDRQQPQHF
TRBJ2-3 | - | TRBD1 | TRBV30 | TGTGCCTGGAGTGTTGGACAGGGGGGTACAGATACGCAGTATTTT | CAWSVGQGGTDTQYF
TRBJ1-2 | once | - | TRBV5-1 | TGCGCCAGCAGCTGGGGCCAGGAGGGTGGCTACACCTTC | CASSWGQEGGYTF
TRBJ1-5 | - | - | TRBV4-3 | TGCGCCAGCAGCCTCCACTTCAATCAGCCCCAGCATTTT | CASSLHFNQPQHF
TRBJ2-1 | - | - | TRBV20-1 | TGCAGTGCTAGCGGGGGCGACTCCTACAATGAGCAGTTCTTC | CSASGGDSYNEQFF
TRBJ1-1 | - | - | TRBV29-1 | TGCAGCGCTCTCCAACAGGTGAACACTGAAGCTTTCTTT | CSALQQVNTEAFF
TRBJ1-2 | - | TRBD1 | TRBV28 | TGTGCCAGCAGTTCAACAGGGGATGGCTACACCTTC | CASSSTGDGYTF
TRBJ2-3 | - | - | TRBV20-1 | TGCAGTGCTAGCCCCCTTAGGCCAGGGAACGAAGATACGCAGTATTTT | CSASPLRPGNEDTQYF
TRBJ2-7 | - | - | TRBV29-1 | TGCAGCGTTGAGGGGGGGCCCTACGAGCAGTACTTC | CSVEGGPYEQYF
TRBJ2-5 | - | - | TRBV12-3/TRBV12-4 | TGTGCCAGCAGTTCAAGTCCGATCCAGTACTTC | CASSSSPIQYF
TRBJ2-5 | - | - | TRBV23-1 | TGCGCCAGCAGTCAATCGTGGTGCCCCGTAGAGACCCAGTACTTC | CASSQSWCPVETQYF
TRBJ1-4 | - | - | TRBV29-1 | TGCAGCGTTGATTGGGACGGTGGGAATGAAAAACTGTTTTTT | CSVDWDGGNEKLFF
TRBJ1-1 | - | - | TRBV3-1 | TGTGCCAGCAGCCAAGAAAGGACTCGGACCACTGAAGCTTTCTTT | CASSQERTRTTEAFF
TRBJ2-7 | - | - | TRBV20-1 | TGCAGTGCTAGAGCTATCTCTCAGAGGGGGGTCTCCTACGAGCAGTACTTC | CSARAISQRGVSYEQYF
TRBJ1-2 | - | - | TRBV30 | TGTGCCTGGAGTTTCTCTGGGGATGGCTACACCTTC | CAWSFSGDGYTF
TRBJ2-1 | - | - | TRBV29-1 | TGCAGCGTTGGGAGCCCCGGGCAAAGCGGGGAGCAGTTCTTC | CSVGSPGQSGEQFF
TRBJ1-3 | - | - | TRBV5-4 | TGTGCCAGCAGCGGATTATCGGGAAACACCATATATTTT | CASSGLSGNTIYF
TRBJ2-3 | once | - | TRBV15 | TGTGCCACCAGGGTGGGGGCCGCAGATACGCAGTATTTT | CATRVGAADTQYF
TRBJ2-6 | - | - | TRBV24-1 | TGTGCCGTACAGGGCCCTGGGGCCAACGTCCTGACTTTC | CAVQGPGANVLTF
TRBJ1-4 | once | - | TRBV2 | TGTGCCAGCAGAGCAGACAGGTTTGCAACTAATGAAAAACTGTTTTTT | CASRADRFATNEKLFF
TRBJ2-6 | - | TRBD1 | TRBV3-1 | TGTGCCAGCAGCCCGGGACAGGGTTCCTCTGGGGCCAACGTCCTGACTTTC | CASSPGQGSSGANVLTF
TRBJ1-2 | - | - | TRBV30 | TGTGCCTGGAGTGTCGGTGCGGGCATCAACTATGGCTACACCTTC | CAWSVGAGINYGYTF
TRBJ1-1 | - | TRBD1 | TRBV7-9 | TGTGCCAGCATCCTCCCAGGGGGCACTGAAGCTTTCTTT | CASILPGGTEAFF
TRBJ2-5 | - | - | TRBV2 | TGTGCCAGCGGTTTTAGCGTAGAGACCCAGTACTTC | CASGFSVETQYF
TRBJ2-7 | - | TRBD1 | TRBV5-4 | TGTGCCAGCAGCCCAACCCCGACAGGGGGGCTACGAGAGCAGTACTTC | CASSPTPTGGLREQYF
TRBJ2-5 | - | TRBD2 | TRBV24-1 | TGTGCCACCAGTGATAGACGGAGGAGCGGGGGCCCATCAGGGACCCAGTACTTC | CATSDRRRSGGPSGTQYF
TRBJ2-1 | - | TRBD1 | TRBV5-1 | TGCGCCAGCAGCTTCGGACAGGGGGCGAGCAATGAGCAGTTCTTC | CASSFGQGASNEQFF
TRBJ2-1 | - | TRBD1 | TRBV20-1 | TGCAGTGCAACCGGGACAGGGAAGTTCAATGAGCAGTTCTTC | CSATGTGKFNEQFF
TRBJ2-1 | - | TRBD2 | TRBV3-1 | TGTGCCAGCAGCTTTTCAGCGGGGGGCCATTACAATGAGCAGTTCTTC | CASSFSAGGHYNEQFF
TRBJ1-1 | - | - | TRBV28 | TGTGCCAGCAGTTCGGCCAGGGGAACTGAAGCTTTCTTT | CASSSARGTEAFF
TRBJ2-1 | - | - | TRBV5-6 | TGTGCCAGCAGCTTGACTGGCAATGAGCAGTTCTTC | CASSLTGNEQFF
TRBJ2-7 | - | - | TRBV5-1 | TGCGCCAGCAGCTTCGAGGGCAAGCAGTACTTC | CASSFEGKQYF
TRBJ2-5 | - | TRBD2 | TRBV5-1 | TGCGCCAGCAGCGGGGGACTAGCGGGGAGCCAAGAGACCCAGTACTTC | CASSGGLAGSQETQYF
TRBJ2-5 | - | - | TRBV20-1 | TGCAGTGCTAATGCGCAGGAGACCCAGTACTTC | CSANAQETQYF
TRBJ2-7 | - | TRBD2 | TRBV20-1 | TGCAGTGCCCTAGCGGGGTCCTACGAGCAGTACTTC | CSALAGSYEQYF
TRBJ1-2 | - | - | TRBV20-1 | TGCAGTGCTAGGATGGGGCATGACACCTTC | CSARMGHDTF
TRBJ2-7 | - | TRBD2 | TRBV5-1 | TGCGCCAGCAGCTGGGAGGGAAGCGAGCAGTACTTC | CASSWEGSEQYF